Listed below are T cell receptor beta chains from one sample, sequenced in a study of quantifying T cell responses using KT2 cells. Via MiXCR, TCRdb re-called the UMI-ligation and nested PCR reads, giving one row per CDR3 protein. The sample holds some 33,000 distinct CDR3 sequences; 10% are singletons and the top ten take around a tenth. Material: PBMCs spiked with cells of the T cell clone KT2. The receptors were gathered from a human donor. The CDR3 runs from the conserved cysteine through the conserved F or W. D genes are given only for firm matches. Some rows have no size entry. The others give once, few or many, or a class for an expanded clone.

J: TRBJ2-1; D: TRBD2; V: TRBV12-3/TRBV12-4; size: many; CDR3: CASSFELAGGNNEQFF; DNA: TGTGCCAGCAGTTTCGAGCTAGCGGGGGGGAACAATGAGCAGTTCTTC
J: TRBJ1-1; D: NA; V: TRBV29-1; size: many; CDR3: CSVLRGAEAFF; DNA: TGCAGCGTCCTAAGGGGGGCTGAAGCTTTCTTT
J: TRBJ1-5; D: NA; V: TRBV7-3; size: many; CDR3: CASSLDGNQPQHF; DNA: TGTGCCAGCAGCTTGGACGGCAATCAGCCCCAGCATTTT
J: TRBJ1-1; D: NA; V: TRBV29-1; size: many; CDR3: CSVEADRVNTEAFF; DNA: TGCAGCGTTGAGGCGGACAGAGTGAACACTGAAGCTTTCTTT
J: TRBJ2-3; D: TRBD1; V: TRBV7-8; size: many; CDR3: CASSPDRVVSTDTQYF; DNA: TGTGCCAGCAGCCCTGACAGGGTAGTTAGCACAGATACGCAGTATTTT
J: TRBJ1-1; D: NA; V: TRBV2; size: NA; CDR3: CASSGDKLNTEAFF; DNA: TGTGCCAGCAGTGGTGACAAGCTGAACACTGAAGCTTTCTTT
J: TRBJ1-2; D: NA; V: TRBV30; size: NA; CDR3: CAWSPGTPYGYTF; DNA: TGTGCCTGGAGTCCCGGGACACCCTATGGCTACACCTTC
J: TRBJ2-5; D: NA; V: TRBV20-1; size: NA; CDR3: CSARGGVDAGLQETQYF; DNA: TGCAGTGCTAGAGGCGGCGTGGACGCAGGCCTTCAAGAGACCCAGTACTTC
J: TRBJ1-4; D: NA; V: TRBV20-1; size: NA; CDR3: CSARDSGGMNEKLFF; DNA: TGCAGTGCTAGAGATTCGGGGGGCATGAATGAAAAACTGTTTTTT
J: TRBJ1-5; D: NA; V: TRBV29-1; size: NA; CDR3: CSVRGAGINQPQHF; DNA: TGCAGCGTGCGGGGAGCGGGGATCAATCAGCCCCAGCATTTT
J: TRBJ2-1; D: TRBD1; V: TRBV7-9; size: NA; CDR3: CASSYSLQGNEQFF; DNA: TGTGCCAGCAGCTACTCTCTACAGGGGAATGAGCAGTTCTTC
J: TRBJ2-7; D: NA; V: TRBV29-1; size: many; CDR3: CSVEEAGQAGYEQYF; DNA: TGCAGCGTGGAAGAGGCAGGGCAGGCGGGGTACGAGCAGTACTTC
J: TRBJ2-7; D: TRBD1; V: TRBV2; size: many; CDR3: CASRTGPTQFYEQYF; DNA: TGTGCCAGCAGGACAGGGCCCACCCAGTTCTACGAGCAGTACTTC
J: TRBJ1-3; D: NA; V: TRBV4-1; size: NA; CDR3: CASSQGQGGNTIYF; DNA: TGCGCCAGCAGCCAAGGTCAGGGTGGAAACACCATATATTTT
J: TRBJ2-3; D: NA; V: TRBV12-3/TRBV12-4; size: NA; CDR3: CASSLGRTGPDTQYF; DNA: TGTGCCAGCAGCCTCGGGCGAACTGGTCCAGATACGCAGTATTTT
J: TRBJ1-2; D: TRBD1; V: TRBV12-3/TRBV12-4; size: many; CDR3: CASSQGTGVNYGYTF; DNA: TGTGCCAGCAGCCAAGGGACAGGGGTTAACTATGGCTACACCTTC
J: TRBJ2-7; D: TRBD1; V: TRBV6-2/TRBV6-3; size: NA; CDR3: CASSPPGTGDYEQYF; DNA: TGTGCCAGCTCCCCACCAGGGACAGGGGACTACGAGCAGTACTTC
J: TRBJ2-5; D: TRBD2; V: TRBV20-1; size: NA; CDR3: CSARGYRGGMVETQYF; DNA: TGCAGTGCTAGAGGTTATCGGGGGGGAATGGTTGAGACCCAGTACTTC
J: TRBJ1-1; D: NA; V: TRBV6-1; size: many; CDR3: CASCPGWGLMNTEAFF; DNA: TGTGCCAGCTGCCCGGGCTGGGGTTTAATGAACACTGAAGCTTTCTTT
J: TRBJ1-1; D: NA; V: TRBV12-3/TRBV12-4; size: NA; CDR3: CASSLDRQTNTEAFF; DNA: TGTGCCAGCAGTTTAGATCGGCAGACGAACACTGAAGCTTTCTTT
J: TRBJ1-6; D: NA; V: TRBV7-9; size: NA; CDR3: CASSLSGRSPLHF; DNA: TGTGCCAGCAGCTTAAGTGGGAGGTCACCCCTCCACTTT
J: TRBJ1-5; D: NA; V: TRBV7-2; size: NA; CDR3: CASSLGPEQPQHF; DNA: TGTGCCAGCAGCTTGGGTCCTGAGCAGCCCCAGCATTTT
J: TRBJ2-2; D: NA; V: TRBV4-3; size: many; CDR3: CASRLTNTGELFF; DNA: TGCGCCAGCAGACTTACAAACACCGGGGAGCTGTTTTTT
J: TRBJ2-1; D: TRBD2; V: TRBV12-3/TRBV12-4; size: NA; CDR3: CASSLGGLAGGQFF; DNA: TGTGCCAGCAGTTTAGGGGGACTAGCGGGAGGGCAGTTCTTC
J: TRBJ1-1; D: NA; V: TRBV6-5; size: many; CDR3: CASSTLPSPEAFF; DNA: TGTGCCAGCAGTACCCTCCCTTCCCCTGAAGCTTTCTTT
J: TRBJ1-1; D: NA; V: TRBV19; size: many; CDR3: CASRRPGARNTEAFF; DNA: TGTGCCAGTAGGCGCCCGGGGGCAAGGAACACTGAAGCTTTCTTT
J: TRBJ2-3; D: NA; V: TRBV15; size: NA; CDR3: CATSDTGRTQYF; DNA: TGTGCCACCAGCGATACCGGTCGTACGCAGTATTTT
J: TRBJ1-4; D: NA; V: TRBV6-2/TRBV6-3; size: many; CDR3: CASSYALGSTNEKLFF; DNA: TGTGCCAGCAGTTACGCCTTAGGTTCAACTAATGAAAAACTGTTTTTT